These 23 T cell receptor beta chains were sequenced from one sample in a study of T and B cells in COVID-19 patients. TRB rearrangements were amplified by multiplex PCR with BIOMED2 TRB-A/B primers. TCRdb passed the multiplex PCR reads through MiXCR, listing each CDR3 protein once. The sample carries around 25,000 distinct CDR3 sequences, around a third recorded once. TRB was amplified from approximately 250-480 ng of blood genomic DNA. What was sequenced was blood. These TCRs come from a human donor who had recovered from COVID-19.

The genes are TRBV6-4 and TRBJ2-2; D perhaps matches TRBD2 (5 bases). Germline V CDR1 and CDR2: MRHNA, SNTAGT. The CDR3 extends over 13 amino acids. The V and J ends lost 1 base and 7 bases respectively, with 7 bases between them. The CDR3 DNA reads TGTGCCAGCAGTGACTACGGGAACGGGGAGCTGTTTTTT. Translating it yields CASSDYGNGELFF.

The chain carries TRBV27 and TRBJ2-6; tentative D call: TRBD2 (7 bases). Germline CDR1 and CDR2: MNHEY and SMNVEV (reference sequence). Between the trimmed V and J ends, which lost 4 bases and 0 bases, there was a span of 19 bases. The CDR3 extends over 19 amino acids. The CDR3 DNA sequence: TGTGCCAGCAGTTGGGGGAGGCGGGGGCGCTACTCTGGGGCCAACGTCCTGACTTTC. This gives the protein CASSWGRRGRYSGANVLTF.

This clonotype was seen only a few times. The chain has TRBV5-1 and TRBJ2-2, with D unclear. The CDR3 runs to 14 residues. Germline CDR1 is SGHRS and CDR2 is YFSETQ. The germline V and J ends were trimmed by 0 bases and 4 bases, with 7 bases remaining between them. CDR3 protein: CASSLEEVTGELFF. The CDR3 DNA reads TGCGCCAGCAGCTTGGAGGAAGTCACCGGGGAGCTGTTTTTT.

The chain links TRBV12-3 or TRBV12-4 to TRBJ2-5; D gene uncertain. CDR3 length equals 16 residues. Deletions cut 4 bases from V and 5 bases from J, with 20 bases between. In DNA, the CDR3 is TGTGCCAGCAGTTACTCGAAAAAGGGAAGTGGCGAGACCCAGTACTTC. Its translation is CASSYSKKGSGETQYF.

This rearrangement joins TRBV30 to TRBJ2-7; no clear D gene. Trimming took off 5 bases at V and 2 bases at J, with 16 bases between the two ends. Germline V gene data show CDR1 as GTSNPN and CDR2 as SVGIG (reference sequence). The CDR3 runs 14 residues. CDR3 sequence: CAWGLGLYPYEQYF. The CDR3 bases are TGTGCCTGGGGTCTAGGGTTATATCCCTACGAGCAGTACTTC.

In this sample, this clonotype turned up once. The V gene is TRBV7-2, the J gene TRBJ2-7; TRBD2 matches at 9 bases. The ends lost 2 bases at V and 6 bases at J; junction bases unmatched: 5. The CDR3 contains 14 residues. Germline-derived CDR1 and CDR2 are SGHTA and FQGNSA. The CDR3, as DNA: TGTGCCAGCAGCTTACCGGGACTAGCTGGCGAGCAGTACTTC. This gives the protein CASSLPGLAGEQYF.

This rearrangement joins TRBV6-5 to TRBJ2-7; 9 bases are a match to TRBD1. The CDR3 totals 16 residues. V gave up 6 bases and J gave up 1 base; unmatched junction bases: 10. Per germline, CDR1 MNHEY and CDR2 SVGAGI. This CDR3 is CASRSPGQGGSYEQYF. The DNA for the CDR3 is TGTGCCAGCAGGTCCCCGGGACAGGGCGGATCCTACGAGCAGTACTTC.

The chain joins TRBV25-1 to TRBJ1-6, with D possibly matching TRBD1 (6 bases). Between the trimmed V and J ends, which lost 6 bases and 7 bases, there was a span of 16 bases. This CDR3 is built from 15 residues. From germline, CDR1 is MGHDK and CDR2 SYGVNS. Here the CDR3 reads CASRGPTGSNSPLHF. The CDR3 DNA is TGTGCCAGCAGGGGCCCCACAGGGTCCAATTCACCCCTCCACTTT.

This clonotype was seen more than once but under ten times. For the CDR3, the DNA is TGTGCCAGCAGCTTGTTAGCGCGGGGAGAGTTCACCGGGGAGCTGTTTTTT. Its translation is CASSLLARGEFTGELFF. The V call is TRBV5-6, the J call TRBJ2-2, with D possibly matching TRBD2 (6 bases). The CDR3 loop spans 17 amino acids. Germline assignment: CDR1 SGHDT and CDR2 YYEEEE. Trimming took off 1 base at V and 4 bases at J, with 17 bases between the two ends.

This chain connects TRBV6-2 or TRBV6-3 to TRBJ1-2; D is possibly TRBD1 (5 bases). V was clipped by 3 bases and J by 1 base, with 6 bases between them. Germline V gene sequence: CDR1 MNHEY, CDR2 SVGEGT. CDR3 length equals 13 residues. For the CDR3, the DNA is TGTGCCAGCAGTTATGACAGTAACTATGGCTACACCTTC. Translation gives CASSYDSNYGYTF.

The chain has TRBV6-2 or TRBV6-3 and TRBJ2-5; the D gene is possibly TRBD2 (6 bases). V lost 0 bases to trimming and J lost 2 bases, with 7 bases between them. The germline CDR1 and CDR2 sequences are MNHEY and SVGEGT. The length of the CDR3 is 14 residues. DNA for the CDR3: TGTGCCAGCAGTTACTCCGCGGGGCAAGAGACCCAGTACTTC. This codes for CASSYSAGQETQYF.

By sample fraction, this clonotype is medium-sized. The chain employs TRBV18 and TRBJ2-2; 7 bases are a match to TRBD1. This CDR3 has 14 residues. Germline values: CDR1 KGHSH, CDR2 LQKENI. V trimming: 6 bases; J trimming: 4 bases; junction bases outside the gene matches: 5. The CDR3 DNA reads TGTGCCAGCTCGGCCGACAGGGTCACCGGGGAGCTGTTTTTT. Residues: CASSADRVTGELFF.

This clonotype was seen at least ten times. The V gene is TRBV7-6, the J gene TRBJ2-7, with TRBD2 matching over 7 bases. The ends lost 2 bases at V and 3 bases at J; junction bases unmatched: 1. The CDR3 is 13 amino acids. Germline values: CDR1 SGHVS, CDR2 FNYEAQ. The CDR3 DNA reads TGTGCCAGCAGCTTAAGCGGGGACTACGAGCAGTACTTC. This codes for CASSLSGDYEQYF.

A note on this clonotype: This may stem from a read error, because a much larger clone lies one nucleotide away. The chain couples TRBV5-4 to TRBJ2-3, with D possibly matching TRBD2 (5 bases). The germline V gene encodes CDR1 SGHNT and CDR2 YYREEE (reference sequence). CDR3 length: 13 residues. V was shortened by 9 bases and J by 2 bases, with 13 bases between the two germline ends. The CDR3: CATTAALTDTQYF. DNA for the CDR3: TGTGCCACCACAGCGGCTCTCACAGATACGCAGTATTTT.

This clonotype was detected ten times or more. This chain connects TRBV6-5 to TRBJ2-2; 9 nucleotides line up with TRBD1. CDR3 size: 16 residues. Unmatched junction bases numbered 11, after V lost 6 bases and J lost 6 bases. CDR1 is MNHEY and CDR2 is SVGAGI in the germline V gene. The CDR3 sequence: CASRSFGTGSPGELFF. The CDR3 nucleotides are TGTGCCAGCAGGTCCTTCGGGACAGGGTCCCCCGGGGAGCTGTTTTTT.

V is TRBV27 and J is TRBJ2-3, with unresolved D. This CDR3 is 15 amino acids long. Germline CDR1 MNHEY, CDR2 SMNVEV (reference sequence). The germline V and J ends were trimmed by 4 bases and 2 bases, with 13 bases remaining between them. As DNA, the CDR3 is TGTGCCAGCAGTTCGGGCCCACTATACACAGATACGCAGTATTTT. Protein product: CASSSGPLYTDTQYF.

The chain combines TRBV14 with TRBJ1-2; maybe TRBD1 (5 bases). The CDR3 totals 14 residues. Trimming stripped 7 bases from V and 1 base from J, with 13 bases between. Germline V gives CDR1 SGHDN, CDR2 FVKESK. The CDR3 reads CASTEGPFNYGYTF. The CDR3 DNA reads as TGTGCCAGCACCGAGGGACCGTTTAACTATGGCTACACCTTC.

J is TRBJ1-3 and V is TRBV20-1; D might be TRBD1 (6 bases). Deletions cut 5 bases from V and 0 bases from J, with 8 bases between. The CDR3 has 13 amino acids. Germline V gene sequence: CDR1 DFQATT, CDR2 SNEGSKA (reference sequence). The CDR3 DNA sequence: TGCAGTGCTGAGGACAGCTCTGGAAACACCATATATTTT. This encodes CSAEDSSGNTIYF.

Only a few counts were recorded for this clonotype. This sequence joins TRBV5-4 and TRBJ2-4; D gene uncertain. CDR3 length equals 14 residues. The ends were cut back, 1 base at V and 7 bases at J, with 12 bases in the middle. In germline, CDR1 is SGHNT, CDR2 YYREEE (reference sequence). CDR3 in amino acids: CASSLSEVGNIQYF. The CDR3 DNA follows: TGTGCCAGCAGCTTGTCGGAAGTCGGGAACATTCAGTACTTC.

This clonotype came up a few times. The chain has TRBV6-2 or TRBV6-3 and TRBJ2-7, with D hard to call. From germline, CDR1 is MNHEY and CDR2 SVGEGT. This CDR3 contains 13 residues. Deletions cut 2 bases from V and 2 bases from J, with 7 bases between. The DNA for the CDR3 is TGTGCCAGCAGTTACGGTATCCCCTACGAGCAGTACTTC. It specifies CASSYGIPYEQYF.

Only a few counts were recorded for this clonotype. The V and J genes are TRBV24-1 and TRBJ2-1, with 8 bases fitting TRBD2. J was trimmed by 8 bases and V by 1 base; bases with no gene match: 0. This CDR3 spans 13 amino acids. CDR1 is KGHDR and CDR2 is SFDVKD in the germline V gene. The CDR3 coding sequence is TGTGCCACCAGTGATTTCGGGGGGGATGAGCAGTTCTTC. Protein: CATSDFGGDEQFF.

At least ten counts were recorded for this clonotype. The J gene is TRBJ2-2, the V gene TRBV27; 9 bases match TRBD1. The V gene's germline CDR1 is MNHEY and CDR2 SMNVEV (reference sequence). The CDR3 covers 13 residues. The CDR3 DNA is TGTGCTGCCCGGACAGGGGTAACCGGGGAGCTGTTTTTT. This sequence encodes CAARTGVTGELFF.

There are many counts of this clonotype. The chain is built from TRBV6-5 and TRBJ2-3; weak D call: TRBD2 (5 bases). The CDR3 is made up of 13 amino acids. Trimming removed 0 bases at V and 7 bases at J, with 8 bases between. The germline V gene has CDR1 MNHEY and CDR2 SVGAGI. The CDR3 DNA reads TGTGCCAGCAGTTACTCGAGAGGGAATACGCAGTATTTT. Protein sequence: CASSYSRGNTQYF.